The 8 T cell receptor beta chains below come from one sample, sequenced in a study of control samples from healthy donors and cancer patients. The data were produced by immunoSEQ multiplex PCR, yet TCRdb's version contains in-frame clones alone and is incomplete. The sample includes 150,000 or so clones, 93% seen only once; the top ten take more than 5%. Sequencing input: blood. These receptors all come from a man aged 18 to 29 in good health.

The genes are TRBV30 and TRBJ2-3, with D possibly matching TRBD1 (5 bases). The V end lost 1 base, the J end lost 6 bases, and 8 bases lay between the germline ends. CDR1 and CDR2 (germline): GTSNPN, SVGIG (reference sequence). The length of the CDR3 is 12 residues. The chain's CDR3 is CAWSGAGDTQYF. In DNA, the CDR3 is TGTGCCTGGAGTGGGGCAGGGGATACGCAGTATTTT.

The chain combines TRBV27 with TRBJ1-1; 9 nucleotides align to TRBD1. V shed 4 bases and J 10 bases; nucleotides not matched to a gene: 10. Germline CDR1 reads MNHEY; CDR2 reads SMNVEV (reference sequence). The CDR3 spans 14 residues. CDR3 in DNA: TGTGCCAGCAGTTCGACAGGGGGGGGAAGGAGAGCTTTCTTT. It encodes CASSSTGGGRRAFF.

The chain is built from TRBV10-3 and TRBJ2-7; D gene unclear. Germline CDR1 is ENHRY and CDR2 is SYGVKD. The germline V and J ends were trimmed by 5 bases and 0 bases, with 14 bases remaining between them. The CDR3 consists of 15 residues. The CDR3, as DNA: TGTGCCATCAGTCTGGGGAACCTTGGCTCCTACGAGCAGTACTTC. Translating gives CAISLGNLGSYEQYF.

For the CDR3, the DNA is TGTGCCAGCAGCCCAGGGGGAGAGACCCAGTACTTC. Its protein is CASSPGGETQYF. This chain connects TRBV5-6 to TRBJ2-5; 7 bases match TRBD1. CDR3 length: 12 amino acids. The germline V gene encodes CDR1 SGHDT and CDR2 YYEEEE. V lost 4 bases and J lost 4; bases outside the gene matches: 1.

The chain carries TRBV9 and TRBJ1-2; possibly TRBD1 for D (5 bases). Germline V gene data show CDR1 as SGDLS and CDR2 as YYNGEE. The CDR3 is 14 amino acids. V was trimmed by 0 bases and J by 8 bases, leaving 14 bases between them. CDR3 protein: CASSVAGQRGGYTF. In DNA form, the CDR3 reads TGTGCCAGCAGCGTAGCTGGACAACGGGGCGGCTACACCTTC.

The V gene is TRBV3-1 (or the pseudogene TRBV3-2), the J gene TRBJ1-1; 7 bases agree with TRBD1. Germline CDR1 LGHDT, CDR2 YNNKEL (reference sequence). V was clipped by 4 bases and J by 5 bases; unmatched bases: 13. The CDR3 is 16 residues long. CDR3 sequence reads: CASSPVRGGGETEAFF. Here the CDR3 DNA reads TGTGCCAGCAGCCCTGTAAGAGGGGGCGGAGAAACTGAAGCTTTCTTT.

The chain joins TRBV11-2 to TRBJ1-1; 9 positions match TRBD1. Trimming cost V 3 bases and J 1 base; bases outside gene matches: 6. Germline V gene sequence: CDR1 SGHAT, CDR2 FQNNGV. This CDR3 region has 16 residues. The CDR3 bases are TGTGCCAGCAGCTTCAACTCGGGACAGGGGAACACTGAAGCTTTCTTT. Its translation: CASSFNSGQGNTEAFF.

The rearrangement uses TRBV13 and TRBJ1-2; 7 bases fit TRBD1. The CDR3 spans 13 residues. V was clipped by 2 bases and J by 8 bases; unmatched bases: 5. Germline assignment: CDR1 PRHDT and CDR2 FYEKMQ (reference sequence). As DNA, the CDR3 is TGTGCCAGCAGCTTAAGAGGGGGCGGGGGCTACACCTTC. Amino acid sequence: CASSLRGGGGYTF.